Following are 21 T cell receptor beta chains from one sample sequenced in a study of neurological immune-mediated disorders. TCRdb passed the 5' RACE reads through MiXCR, listing each CDR3 protein once. In the table there are under 45,000 distinct CDR3 sequences, roughly 21% of which are singletons. The time point is: technical triplicate 3. Input material: PBMCs. The receptor set was obtained from a man aged 55 to 70 with HTLV-1-associated myelopathy (HAM/TSP).

This clonotype was counted many times. The chain carries TRBV10-3 and TRBJ2-2; 7 nucleotides line up with TRBD2. This CDR3 has 16 amino acids. Germline assignment: CDR1 ENHRY and CDR2 SYGVKD. Trimming at V came to 4 bases and at J to 4 bases, leaving 9 bases not matched to a gene. The CDR3 here is CAISGRGGSPTGELFF. The CDR3 DNA follows: TGTGCCATCAGTGGAAGGGGCGGGAGTCCCACCGGGGAGCTGTTTTTT.

This rearrangement joins TRBV19 to TRBJ1-1, with D maybe TRBD1 (5 bases). CDR1 LNHDA and CDR2 SQIVND come from the germline V gene (reference sequence). V lost 5 bases, J lost 6 bases, and 22 bases lay in between. This CDR3 has 16 residues. The CDR3, as DNA: TGTGCCAGTAGTCTGGGTCGAATGGGGCCAAGGTCTGAAGCTTTCTTT. The encoded protein is CASSLGRMGPRSEAFF.

This clonotype was counted many times. The V gene is TRBV6-6, the J gene TRBJ2-7, with D tentatively TRBD2 (6 bases). The V gene lost 11 bases and the J gene lost 2 bases, with 25 bases spanning the gap. The CDR3 totals 16 residues. Germline CDR1 reads MNHNY; CDR2 reads SVGAGI (reference sequence). This CDR3 is CASAGGEGMGTYEQYF. The CDR3 bases are TGTGCCTCCGCCGGGGGAGAGGGTATGGGCACCTACGAGCAGTACTTC.

V gene TRBV5-1 combines with J gene TRBJ2-3; a weak D match, TRBD2 (5 bases). With 4 bases removed from V and 3 bases from J, the gap between germline ends came to 6 bases. CDR3 length: 12 residues. Per germline, CDR1 SGHRS and CDR2 YFSETQ. The CDR3 bases are TGCGCCAGCAGCCGCGGGACAGATACGCAGTATTTT. Translating gives CASSRGTDTQYF.

This clonotype appeared many times. The chain couples TRBV12-3 or TRBV12-4 to TRBJ2-7; the D is unclear. The CDR3 extends over 11 amino acids. Between the trimmed V and J ends, which lost 5 bases and 9 bases, there was a span of 11 bases. For the CDR3, the DNA is TGTGCCAGCAGTCCCGACTCGGGGCAGTACTTC. It encodes CASSPDSGQYF.

Note on this clonotype: One base away lies a much larger clone, so this may be a sequencing read error. This chain uses TRBV18 with TRBJ2-2; D uncertain. The CDR3 length is 14 residues. Germline V gene data show CDR1 as KGHSH and CDR2 as LQKENI. CDR3 DNA sequence: TGTGTCAGCTTCCCGGACGGGAACACCGGGGAGCTGTTTTTT. Translating it yields CVSFPDGNTGELFF. Supplemented by reference TRBV18 and TRBJ2-2, the full variable domain reads NAGVMQNPRHLVRRRGQEARLRCSPMKGHSHVYWYRQLPEEGLKFMVYLQKENIIDESGMPKERFSAEFPKEGPSILRIQQVVRGDSAAYFCVSFPDGNTGELFFGEGSRLTVL.

This clonotype was seen more than once but under ten times. V gene TRBV6-5 combines with J gene TRBJ2-7; D gene ambiguous. The V end was cut by 0 bases, the J end by 0 bases, with 12 bases between. This CDR3 is 16 amino acids long. Looked up from germline, CDR1 is MNHEY and CDR2 is SVGAGI. The CDR3 nucleotides are TGTGCCAGCAGTTACTCGTCCAGCGCTGGCTCCTACGAGCAGTACTTC. The encoded protein is CASSYSSSAGSYEQYF.

This clonotype was counted at least ten times. This chain links TRBV10-3 with TRBJ2-6, with 8 bases that match TRBD1. Germline V gene sequence: CDR1 ENHRY, CDR2 SYGVKD. V lost 3 bases and J lost 4; bases outside the gene matches: 5. The CDR3 extends over 16 amino acids. The CDR3 region is CAISDRGHSGANVLTF. As DNA, the CDR3 is TGTGCCATCAGTGACAGGGGGCACTCCGGGGCCAACGTCCTGACTTTC.

This clonotype was recorded at least ten times. The J gene is TRBJ1-5, the V gene TRBV5-1, with 7 positions matching TRBD1. This CDR3 is built from 12 residues. Losses at the gene ends were 7 bases for V and 4 bases for J; bases not matched to a gene: 2. Germline loops: CDR1 SGHRS, CDR2 YFSETQ. This CDR3 reads CASGTANQPQHF. The CDR3 DNA reads as TGCGCCAGCGGGACAGCTAATCAGCCCCAGCATTTT.

This clonotype was observed many times. The chain employs TRBV9 and TRBJ2-1; no firm D call. Germline values: CDR1 SGDLS, CDR2 YYNGEE. Between the trimmed V and J ends, which lost 4 bases and 7 bases, there was a span of 9 bases. The CDR3 consists of 12 residues. The CDR3 spells CASSPTFNEQFF. The CDR3 coding sequence is TGTGCCAGCAGCCCGACGTTTAATGAGCAGTTCTTC. Supplemented by reference TRBV9 and TRBJ2-1, the full variable domain reads DSGVTQTPKHLITATGQRVTLRCSPRSGDLSVYWYQQSLDQGLQFLIQYYNGEERAKGNILERFSAQQFPDLHSELNLSSLELGDSALYFCASSPTFNEQFFGPGTRLTVL.

This clonotype was counted many times. CDR3 nucleotide sequence: TGTGCCATCAGCCCACGAGCGGGGGAGTCAGATACGCAGTATTTT. Amino acids: CAISPRAGESDTQYF. The chain couples TRBV10-3 to TRBJ2-3; 8 positions agree with TRBD2. This CDR3 region has 15 residues. CDR1 is ENHRY, CDR2 SYGVKD, per germline. The V and J ends lost 6 bases and 4 bases, in that order; junction bases with no gene match: 9.

As to this clonotype: A read error may account for a junction end that differs from germline. The J gene is TRBJ2-4, the V gene TRBV20-1; a weak D match, TRBD1 (5 bases). The length of the CDR3 is 15 residues. CDR1 is DFQATT, CDR2 SNEGSKA, per germline (reference sequence). DNA of the CDR3: TGCAGTGCTAGGGTGGGCAGGGAAGGCAAAAAAATTCAGTACTTC. Translation gives CSARVGREGKKIQYF.

On this clonotype itself: This may arise from a read error, as a much more abundant clone is one base away. This chain uses TRBV29-1 with TRBJ2-1, with D possibly TRBD1 on 6 matching bases. Trimming cost V 6 bases and J 6 bases, with 15 bases left between them. The CDR3 totals 13 residues. The V gene's germline CDR1 is SQVTM and CDR2 ANQGSEA. Here the CDR3 DNA reads TGCAGCGTCTCCCCCGGGACACGCAATGAGCAGTTCTTC. Translated, it gives CSVSPGTRNEQFF.

In its sample, this clonotype was seen many times. This chain links TRBV28 with TRBJ2-1; 13 bases agree with TRBD2. This CDR3 is 17 amino acids long. Germline V CDR1 and CDR2: MDHEN, SYDVKM. Trimming took 5 bases from V and 7 from J; bases not matched to a gene: 11. CDR3 coding DNA: TGTGCCAGCAGTCCCCTCGGGACTAGCGGGACCGGGAATGAGCAGTTCTTC. Residues: CASSPLGTSGTGNEQFF.

This clonotype has at least ten counts. The J gene is TRBJ2-1, the V gene TRBV5-1, with 8 bases fitting TRBD1. Trimming at V came to 4 bases and at J to 7 bases, leaving 7 bases not matched to a gene. Germline lookup yields CDR1 SGHRS and CDR2 YFSETQ. The CDR3 runs 14 residues. The CDR3 protein is CASSTTGVVNEQFF. CDR3 DNA sequence: TGCGCCAGCAGCACGACAGGGGTAGTAAATGAGCAGTTCTTC.

This clonotype has at least ten counts. This chain joins TRBV20-1 and TRBJ2-3; 12 nucleotides align to TRBD2. V shed 1 base and J 3 bases; nucleotides not matched to a gene: 2. CDR3 length: 15 amino acids. CDR1 DFQATT and CDR2 SNEGSKA come from the germline V gene (reference sequence). CDR3 protein: CSARVTSGRTDTQYF. In DNA form, the CDR3 reads TGCAGTGCTAGAGTGACTAGCGGGAGAACAGATACGCAGTATTTT.

The sample holds many counts of this clonotype. The V call is TRBV6-6, the J call TRBJ1-1; D gene ambiguous. V was cut by 5 bases and J by 3 bases, with 10 bases left in between. Germline CDR1 and CDR2: MNHNY and SVGAGI (reference sequence). The CDR3 runs to 13 residues. The CDR3 sequence: CASSPGDHTEAFF. The DNA for the CDR3 is TGTGCCAGCAGTCCCGGGGATCACACTGAAGCTTTCTTT.

This clonotype was found many times. The chain couples TRBV7-3 to TRBJ1-1; 7 bases agree with TRBD1. This CDR3 spans 17 amino acids. In germline, CDR1 is SGHTA, CDR2 FQGTGA. The trim removed 5 bases at V and 3 bases at J, leaving 15 bases unmatched. The CDR3 sequence: CASSHRPGGLLDTEAFF. In DNA form, the CDR3 reads TGTGCCAGCAGCCACCGCCCAGGGGGGCTACTGGACACTGAAGCTTTCTTT.

This clonotype was detected many times. The chain links TRBV7-2 to TRBJ1-1; weak D call: TRBD1 (6 bases). Germline V lookup: CDR1 SGHTA, CDR2 FQGNSA. V dropped 4 bases and J dropped 3 bases, with 9 bases sitting between them. This CDR3 spans 13 amino acids. The CDR3 DNA sequence: TGTGCCAGCAGCTCGGACAGCTACACTGAAGCTTTCTTT. Amino acid sequence: CASSSDSYTEAFF.

This clonotype was detected many times. V gene TRBV5-1 combines with J gene TRBJ1-3; D perhaps matches TRBD1 (5 bases). Between the trimmed V and J ends, which lost 4 bases and 3 bases, there was a span of 17 bases. CDR3 length: 16 amino acids. Germline loops: CDR1 SGHRS, CDR2 YFSETQ. In DNA, the CDR3 is TGCGCCAGCAGCGCCGGGACGTTGGCGAGTGGAAACACCATATATTTT. Translation gives CASSAGTLASGNTIYF.

Details on this clonotype: An end of the junction does not agree with germline; a read error may underlie this. In DNA form, the CDR3 reads TGCGCCAACAGCCCCCGACAGGTGGAGAATGAAAAACTGTTTTTT. This sequence encodes CANSPRQVENEKLFF. This rearrangement joins TRBV5-1 to TRBJ1-4; D possibly corresponds to TRBD1 (6 bases). Germline V gene lookup returns CDR1 SGHRS and CDR2 YFSETQ. The CDR3 consists of 15 residues.